This TCR beta chain was retrieved from a study of cytomegalovirus exposure and HLA in healthy donors. Study observations and caveats: Previously analyzed data showed that most TCR beta V segments were productive at a frequency of about 87% or about 30%. Analyses of presence/absence relied on an assumption of roughly uniform sequencing depth across donors.

V gave up 5 bases and J gave up 5 bases, with 9 bases separating them. This CDR3 has 12 amino acids. From germline, CDR1 is MRHNA and CDR2 SNTAGT. 60 Vbeta and 13 Jbeta primers were used in PCR. TCRdb keeps only in-frame clones here, not all; method: immunoSEQ multiplex PCR. This sample's table has roughly 75,000 clones. With respect to this clone: Antigen unknown.

The specimen sequenced was PBMCs. The TCR sequence derives from a boy younger than 18 in good health and CMV-seronegative. The chain carries TRBV6-4 and TRBJ1-1; perhaps TRBD1 as D (5 bases). The CDR3 DNA follows: TGTGCCAGCAGTTCCAGGGAAACTGAAGCTTTCTTT. Translated: CASSSRETEAFF.